Many counts were recorded for the clone carrying this TCR beta chain. Its specificity is unknown. This record comes from a study of T cell repertoires in cytomegalovirus infection. TCRdb ran MiXCR on the reads and lists one entry per CDR3 protein. Here the sample spans some 900,000 distinct CDR3 sequences, 32% being singletons. Trimming took 3 bases from V and 4 from J; bases not matched to a gene: 9. The length of the CDR3 is 18 residues. The J gene is TRBJ2-1, the V gene TRBV12-3 or TRBV12-4, with TRBD2 matching over 13 bases. The starting material was cultured CD8+ T cells from PBMCs, obtained from culture after CMV antigen stimulation. This TCR derives from a human donor in good health (CMV status not recorded). Some clones in this sample may be carry-over from other donors' samples. The CDR3, as DNA: TGTGCCAGCAGTTTCCGGACTAGCGGGGGCCTTATTTACAATGAGCAGTTCTTC. Protein product: CASSFRTSGGLIYNEQFF.